This T cell receptor (beta chain) appears in the sequencing data of a study of T cells after yellow fever vaccination. TCRdb itself ran the 5' RACE reads through MiXCR, one entry per CDR3 protein. The table shows fewer than 400,000 distinct CDR3 sequences, with around 6.4% occurring only once. This clonotype was seen a few times. The clonotype originates from a man aged 25-45 years who received the YFV17D yellow fever vaccine. The sequencing used PBMCs, collected 5 days after the yellow fever booster vaccination.

The CDR3 bases are TGTGCCAGCAGCTTAGCGGTCCCAGGAACTGAAGCTTTCTTT. It specifies CASSLAVPGTEAFF. V is TRBV7-8 and J is TRBJ1-1, with D unresolved. V lost 0 bases and J lost 5, with 10 bases in between. This CDR3 has 14 amino acids. Germline loops: CDR1 SGHVS, CDR2 FQNEAQ.